Listed here are 24 T cell receptor beta chains from one sample, sequenced in a study of tumor-infiltrating lymphocytes in primary liver carcinoma. From unsorted bulk tissue weighing roughly 17-34 mg, DNA and RNA were co-extracted. cDNA specific to TCR beta was made from approximately 500 ng of total RNA, with a constant-region primer employed for priming. Slightly modified ARM-PCR, run as three nested multiplex PCR rounds, produced the TCR beta libraries. The opening two PCR rounds, ten to eleven cycles each, paired TRBV1-TRBV30 forward primers with a C-beta reverse primer. TCRdb re-derived calls from the multiplex PCR reads in MiXCR, one entry per CDR3 protein. This table holds roughly 32,000 distinct CDR3 sequences, roughly 78% found once. What was sequenced was liver tumor tissue from sampling region 3. The subset here: tumor region T3, left-lateral pole. These receptors were obtained from a woman in her twenties or thirties with primary liver carcinoma and hepatitis B virus infection.

Regarding this clonotype: Compared with germline, one end of the junction differs, possibly owing to a read error. The chain couples TRBV11-3 to TRBJ1-3; D gene uncertain. This CDR3 spans 15 amino acids. Germline V gene data show CDR1 as SGHNT and CDR2 as YENEEA. The CDR3, as DNA: TGTGGCAGCAGCTTAATTACACGCTCGGGAAACACCATATATTTT. The encoded protein is CGSSLITRSGNTIYF.

A word on this clonotype: Germline is not matched at one junction end, which may reflect a read error. This chain joins TRBV4-2 and TRBJ2-7; 8 bases are a match to TRBD1. Germline V gives CDR1 LGHNA, CDR2 YNFKEQ. The CDR3 runs to 16 residues. This CDR3 reads CASSPSGDRRTYEQCF. CDR3 nucleotide sequence: TGTGCTAGCAGCCCATCCGGGGACAGGAGGACCTACGAGCAGTGCTTC.

Worth noting for this clonotype: Its ends do not fully match the called genes, so a read error is possible. The chain carries TRBV29-1 and TRBJ2-1; possibly TRBD2 for D (5 bases). CDR1 SQVTM and CDR2 ANQGSEA come from the germline V gene. This CDR3 region has 12 residues. CDR3 nucleotides: TGCAGCGTCGAGGACTGGTGGAATGAGCTGTTTTTC. Its translation is CSVEDWWNELFF.

As for this clonotype: At one boundary the junction diverges from the germline segment, which might be a read error. The V gene is TRBV7-3, the J gene TRBJ2-7, with unresolved D. CDR1 is SGHTA, CDR2 FQGTGA, per germline. The CDR3 sequence is 12 residues long. The CDR3 reads CASSLRRNAGGF. In DNA, the CDR3 is TGTGCCAGTAGCTTAAGGCGGAACGCTGGCGGCTTC.

This clonotype came up a few times. The germline gene is not matched at one end of the junction; a read error may be the cause. The chain combines TRBV6-6 with TRBJ1-5; TRBD1 might be the D (5 bases). The CDR3 has 14 amino acids. The V gene's germline CDR1 is MNHNY and CDR2 SVGAGI (reference sequence). CDR3 loop: CASQGWFGNQPLHF. The CDR3 DNA is TGTGCCAGCCAGGGATGGTTTGGCAATCAGCCCCTGCATTTT.

Details on this clonotype: One end of the junction varies from germline; a read error may be responsible. The J gene is TRBJ2-1, the V gene TRBV29-1; TRBD2 aligns across 7 bases. The CDR3 is 12 residues long. Looked up from germline, CDR1 is SQVTM and CDR2 is ANQGSEA. CDR3: CGALRDYDEQFF. In DNA, the CDR3 is TGTGGCGCCCTAAGGGACTACGATGAGCAGTTCTTC.

In regard to this clonotype: A much more abundant neighbour one base away suggests this may be a read error. The chain couples TRBV11-3 to TRBJ2-1, with 8 nucleotides matching TRBD2. CDR1 is SGHNT and CDR2 is YENEEA in the germline V gene. The CDR3 spans 16 residues. CDR3 in DNA: TGTGCCGGCAGCATATGCGGCGGGAGGTGGGGAAATGAGCAGTTCTTC. It is translated as CAGSICGGRWGNEQFF.

Comment on this clonotype: At one end the junction does not follow the germline gene, possibly because of a read error. The V and J genes are TRBV11-2 and TRBJ2-7, with 7 bases aligning to TRBD2. The CDR3 totals 14 residues. The germline gives CDR1 SGHAT, CDR2 FQNNGV. The CDR3 is CASSSVGGIGERYF. CDR3 DNA sequence: TGTGCCAGCAGCTCAGTGGGGGGGATTGGCGAGCGGTACTTC.

A word on this clonotype: At one end the junction does not follow the germline gene, possibly because of a read error. This chain uses TRBV6-5 with TRBJ1-6, with D perhaps TRBD1 (5 bases). The CDR3 has 13 residues. From germline, CDR1 is MNHEY and CDR2 SVGAGI. The CDR3 protein is CASRRGEYSPLHF. The DNA of the CDR3 is TGTGCTAGCAGAAGAGGGGAGTATTCACCCCTCCATTTT.

As to this clonotype: A read error is likely, as this CDR3 ends without the conserved phenylalanine or tryptophan. This sequence joins TRBV11-3 and TRBJ2-1, with D uncertain. V shed 5 bases and J shed 6 bases, with 11 bases lying between them. This CDR3 contains 13 residues. Germline V CDR1 and CDR2: SGHNT, YENEEA. The chain's CDR3 is CASSPIPGNEQFL. The CDR3 DNA is TGTGCCAGCAGCCCCATACCTGGCAATGAGCAGTTCCTC.

Worth noting for this clonotype: Being one base from a much bigger clone, this may be a read error. The chain joins TRBV11-3 to TRBJ2-2, with D perhaps TRBD2 (6 bases). Germline CDR1 is SGHNT and CDR2 is YENEEA. The CDR3 sequence is 14 residues long. The CDR3 spells CASRNHKNTGGLFF. The CDR3 DNA sequence: TGTGCCAGCAGGAACCATAAGAACACCGGGGGGCTGTTTTTT.

A note on this clonotype: A read error may produce the germline difference seen at one junction end. The chain carries TRBV14 and TRBJ2-7; TRBD2 is a possible D gene (6 bases). The V gene's germline CDR1 is SGHDN and CDR2 FVKESK. The CDR3 contains 17 residues. The CDR3 DNA is TGTGCCAACAGCCAAGAGTCGGCGGAGACTAGGTCCTACGAGCAATACTTC. Protein product: CANSQESAETRSYEQYF.

Remarks on this clonotype: This CDR3 fails to terminate in the conserved phenylalanine or tryptophan, so it likely reflects a read error. Because the CDR3's place on the DNA is in doubt, the DNA is left out and the CDR3 is given as listed by TCRdb. CDR3 amino acids: CSVYHSQNTEAYI. This sequence joins TRBV29-1 and TRBJ1-1. Germline CDR1 SQVTM, CDR2 ANQGSEA. The length of the CDR3 is 13 amino acids, counting both ends.

Remarks on this clonotype: Compared with germline, one end of the junction differs, possibly owing to a read error. The chain couples TRBV11-3 to TRBJ2-7; 11 bases match TRBD1. CDR1 and CDR2 (germline): SGHNT, YENEEA. The length of the CDR3 is 15 residues. CDR3 coding DNA: TGTGCCAGCAGCCCCGGGACAGGGGGTAATTACGCGCAGTACTTC. Translating it yields CASSPGTGGNYAQYF.

This clonotype was found once. The junction departs from germline at one end; a sequencing error may be responsible. The rearrangement joins TRBV11-2 to TRBJ1-2, with TRBD1 matching 9 bases. Germline CDR1 SGHAT, CDR2 FQNNGV. This CDR3 region has 14 residues. CDR3 coding DNA: TGTGCCAGCAACACAGGGGGCATAATCTATGACTACACCTTC. It yields the protein CASNTGGIIYDYTF. Full variable domain (rest looked up from reference TRBV11-2 and TRBJ1-2): EAGVAQSPRYKIIEKRQSVAFWCNPISGHATLYWYQQILGQGPKLLIQFQNNGVVDDSQLPKDRFSAERLKGVDSTLKIQPAKLEDSAVYLCASNTGGIIYDYTFGSGTRLTVV.

This clonotype was seen once. This CDR3 fails to terminate in the conserved phenylalanine or tryptophan, so it likely reflects a read error. The chain carries TRBV12-3 or TRBV12-4 and TRBJ1-1, with a weak D call TRBD1 (6 bases). Trimming took off 6 bases at V and 5 bases at J, with 25 bases between the two ends. This CDR3 is 17 amino acids long. The DNA for the CDR3 is TGTGCCAGCAGCCAACTCCCCCAGGGGAAGGGGGGGACTGAAGCTTTCCTT. Protein sequence: CASSQLPQGKGGTEAFL.

Of note for this clonotype: Lacking the conserved final phenylalanine or tryptophan, this CDR3 likely reflects a read error. V and J are TRBV28 and TRBJ2-1, with 9 bases lining up with TRBD1. Germline CDR1 is MDHEN and CDR2 is SYDVKM. The CDR3 is made up of 17 amino acids. The CDR3 bases are TGTGTCAGCAGTCCAGAACAGGGGGCAGGGAGAGTCAATGAGCAGTTCCTC. Encoded protein: CVSSPEQGAGRVNEQFL.

As for this clonotype: One end of the junction does not line up with germline, which may come from a read error. V usage is TRBV30 and J usage is TRBJ2-1, with unresolved D. Germline CDR1 GTSNPN, CDR2 SVGIG (reference sequence). The CDR3 extends over 12 amino acids. CDR3 in DNA: TGTCCCTGGAACGACTTCTACAGTGAGCAGTTCTTC. Amino acid sequence: CPWNDFYSEQFF.

To note about this clonotype: A much larger clone is a single base away; this may be a read error. V is TRBV11-2 and J is TRBJ2-7; 9 nucleotides align to TRBD2. In germline, CDR1 is SGHAT, CDR2 FQNNGV. The CDR3 sequence is 14 residues long. The CDR3 nucleotides read TGTGCCAGCAGCTTGATTAGCGGGAGTTACGAGCGGTACTTC. It encodes CASSLISGSYERYF.

The rearrangement uses TRBV28 and TRBJ1-6, with D perhaps matching TRBD1 (6 bases). The V end lost 3 bases, the J end lost 12 bases, and 18 bases lay between the germline ends. CDR1 and CDR2 (germline): MDHEN, SYDVKM. The CDR3 totals 15 residues. The CDR3 loop is CASSFSNRGSLPLHF. The CDR3 nucleotides are TGTGCCAGCAGTTTTTCCAATAGGGGGAGTTTACCCCTCCACTTT.

This clonotype showed up just once. The chain carries TRBV5-5 and TRBJ2-5, with unresolved D. CDR3 length: 15 residues. Trimming pared 2 bases from V and 2 bases from J, leaving 13 bases between. Germline V CDR1 and CDR2: SGHKS, YYEKEE (reference sequence). Here the CDR3 reads CASSFGVMNQETQYF. CDR3 nucleotides: TGTGCCAGCAGCTTTGGAGTCATGAATCAAGAGACCCAGTACTTC.

In regard to this clonotype: The junction differs from germline at one of its ends, possibly a read error. The chain recombines TRBV5-4 with TRBJ2-3; possible D gene TRBD1, 5 bases. Germline values: CDR1 SGHNT, CDR2 YYREEE (reference sequence). The CDR3 totals 17 residues. CDR3 in amino acids: CTSSIDGHPPPTDTQYF. DNA for the CDR3: TGTACCAGCAGCATAGACGGACACCCTCCACCCACAGACACGCAGTATTTT. Drawing the rest from reference TRBV5-4 and TRBJ2-3, the complete variable domain is ETGVTQSPTHLIKTRGQQVTLRCSSQSGHNTVSWYQQALGQGPQFIFQYYREEENGRGNFPPRFSGLQFPNYSSELNVNALELDDSALYLCTSSIDGHPPPTDTQYFGPGTRLTVL.

Concerning this clonotype: Being one base from a much bigger clone, this may be a read error. The V call is TRBV11-2, the J call TRBJ2-1; perhaps TRBD2 as D (5 bases). The V gene's germline CDR1 is SGHAT and CDR2 FQNNGV. CDR3 length: 15 amino acids. The CDR3 spells CASSLGGIDYNGQFF. The CDR3, as DNA: TGTGCCAGCAGCTTAGGGGGAATAGACTACAATGGGCAGTTCTTC.

Worth noting for this clonotype: Given a much more abundant clone one base away, this may be a read error. The J gene is TRBJ2-1, the V gene TRBV11-3, with no clear D. The V gene lost 10 bases and the J gene lost 12 bases, with 19 bases spanning the gap. CDR3 size: 12 residues. CDR1 is SGHNT and CDR2 is YENEEA in the germline V gene. CDR3 DNA: TGTGCCAACTGCAGAACAACCTTTAGGCAGTTCTTC. This encodes CANCRTTFRQFF.